The present TCR beta chain was sequenced within a study of shared clonotypes between healthy human individuals. Points from the study as a whole: Donors were few, which limited the genetic and exposure-history diversity represented. Generally, naive subsets came out with larger estimated richness than memory subsets.

As regards this clone: Its cognate antigen is unknown.

Original analysis: Junction-only sequences produced by ImmunoSEQ had no quality scores, so filtering differed. Here immunoSEQ multiplex PCR was the method, and the copy in TCRdb shows in-frame clones only, minus some. That table is the source of V, J and clone size, and D and trimming were worked out from the DNA. The sample lists around 600,000 clones, 97% seen once, with around 0.057% in the top ten. V was pared by 7 bases and J by 2 bases, with 7 bases of the junction left unmatched. CDR1 and CDR2 from the germline V gene are MNHNS and SASEGT. This CDR3 region has 14 residues. Sequencing was done on a sample of naive CD4+ T cells sorted from blood. Subset described: CD45RA+ positively selected. V gene TRBV6-1 combines with J gene TRBJ2-5, with 7 bases lining up with TRBD1. This TCR was sampled from a woman younger than 45 in good health. CDR3: CASNHRGPQETQYF. The CDR3 DNA reads TGTGCCAGCAATCACAGGGGTCCTCAAGAGACCCAGTACTTC.